The 3 T cell receptor beta chains below were found in one sample sequenced in a study of response to subunit inactivated influenza vaccine. MiXCR, run by TCRdb on the RT-PCR reads, gives a single entry per CDR3 protein. Of 800,000 or so distinct CDR3 sequences in the sample, 21% were seen once. The sequencing used PBMCs from blood, collected about 5 days after vaccination. These receptors were collected from a man aged 45 to 65 who received an inactivated influenza vaccine.

This clonotype appeared many times. CDR3: CSVEILGLGEQFF. CDR3 sequence (DNA): TGCAGCGTTGAAATCCTGGGGTTAGGTGAGCAGTTCTTC. The rearrangement joins TRBV29-1 to TRBJ2-1; D remains unclear. The CDR3 consists of 13 residues. The V end lost 2 bases, the J end lost 9 bases, and 14 bases lay between the germline ends. The germline gives CDR1 SQVTM, CDR2 ANQGSEA.

The chain employs TRBV12-3 or TRBV12-4 and TRBJ1-1; D uncertain. The CDR3 spans 15 residues. V lost 3 bases and J lost 1, with 12 bases in between. CDR3 residues: CASSLAYIRNTEAFF. CDR3 nucleotide sequence: TGTGCCAGCAGTTTGGCATATATCAGGAACACTGAAGCTTTCTTT.

CDR3 coding DNA: TGTGCCAGCAGTTTATCAAGGGGGAAGACCCAGTACTTC. This translates into CASSLSRGKTQYF. The chain combines TRBV28 with TRBJ2-5, with a possible D match to TRBD1 (6 bases). From germline, CDR1 is MDHEN and CDR2 SYDVKM. V dropped 1 base and J dropped 6 bases, with 9 bases sitting between them. The CDR3 has 13 residues.